The present entry profiles one TCR beta chain with its context. This entry is derived from a study of blood T cell repertoires in COVID-19. About the research overall: The study drew acute and convalescent COVID-19 samples from the United States, Italy and Spain.

Cohort assignment relied on participant-reported clinical history. CDR1 is SGHTA and CDR2 is FQGNSA in the germline V gene. V lost 8 bases and J lost 3, with 16 bases in between. The CDR3 spans 14 residues. The data were produced by immunoSEQ multiplex PCR, yet TCRdb's version contains in-frame clones alone and is incomplete. The sample gives hundreds of thousands of clones, more than 70% of which show up once; 2% to 2.5% is in the top ten. The clonotype was recovered from a woman between 45 and 60 years old who had recovered from COVID-19. This chain links TRBV7-2 with TRBJ1-2; a possible D gene is TRBD1 (5 bases). Sequences were obtained from PBMCs or T cells enriched from blood (not recorded which). The CDR3 region is CASGTRGGHYGYTF. CDR3 DNA: TGTGCCAGCGGGACTCGGGGAGGTCACTATGGCTACACCTTC.